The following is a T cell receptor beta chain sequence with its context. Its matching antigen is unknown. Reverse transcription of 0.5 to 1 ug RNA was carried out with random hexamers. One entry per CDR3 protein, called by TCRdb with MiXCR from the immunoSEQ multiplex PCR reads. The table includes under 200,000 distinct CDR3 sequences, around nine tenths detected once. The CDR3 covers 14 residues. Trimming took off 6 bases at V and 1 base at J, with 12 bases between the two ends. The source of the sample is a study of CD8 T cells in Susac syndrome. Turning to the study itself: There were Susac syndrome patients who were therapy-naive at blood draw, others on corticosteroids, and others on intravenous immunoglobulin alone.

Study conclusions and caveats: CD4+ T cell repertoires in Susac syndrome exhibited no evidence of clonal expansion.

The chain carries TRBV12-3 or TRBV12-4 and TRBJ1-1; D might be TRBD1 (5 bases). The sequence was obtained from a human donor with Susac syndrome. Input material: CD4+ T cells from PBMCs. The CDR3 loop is CASRWDGKNTEAFF. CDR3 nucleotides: TGTGCCAGCAGATGGGACGGGAAGAACACTGAAGCTTTCTTT.